This T cell receptor beta chain is from a study of T cell repertoires in cytomegalovirus infection. Study in general: CMV infection plus the matching HLA type was flagged by public TCR beta signatures. Study-wide results and caveats: The cumulative frequency of public TCR beta families distinguished individuals who carried CMV together with the relevant HLA.

This clonotype showed up many times. Its antigen is as yet unknown. After removal of 4 bases from V and 1 base from J, the junction contained 17 bases not matched to a gene. Germline values: CDR1 MNHNS, CDR2 SASEGT. The CDR3 loop spans 20 amino acids. TCRdb recomputed calls from the reads with MiXCR, one row per CDR3 protein. The table lists 80,000 or so distinct CDR3 sequences, approximately 42% of them singletons. The sample was CD8+ T cells from cultured PBMCs, taken from culture after CMV antigen stimulation. The chain has TRBV6-1 and TRBJ1-2, with TRBD1 matching 11 bases. The receptor's source is a human donor in good health (CMV status not recorded). Some clones in this sample may be carry-over from other donors' samples. The CDR3 sequence: CASSGTETGTGGEGNYGYTF. For the CDR3, the DNA is TGTGCCAGCAGTGGAACTGAAACCGGGACAGGGGGAGAGGGTAACTATGGCTACACCTTC.